Listed below are T cell receptor beta chains from one sample, sequenced in a study of cytomegalovirus exposure and HLA in healthy donors. TCRdb's table, derived via immunoSEQ multiplex PCR, lists solely in-frame clones and lacks some. The sample holds 150,000 to 160,000 clones, approximately 82% seen once. The source material was PBMCs. The receptors shown here come from a woman aged 45-65 years in good health and CMV-seropositive. Both conserved end residues are part of each CDR3. Each record gives: J gene, clone size, V gene, D gene, CDR3 protein, CDR3 DNA. D genes are given only for firm matches. Clone sizes are given selectively: once, few, many, or a class where the clone is expanded.

J gene: TRBJ2-7; clone size: once; V gene: TRBV29-1; D gene: TRBD1; CDR3 protein: CSVEDPDRGIEQYF; CDR3 DNA: TGCAGCGTTGAAGATCCAGACAGGGGGATCGAGCAGTACTTC
J gene: TRBJ2-6; clone size: .; V gene: TRBV27; D gene: .; CDR3 protein: CASSRGFTLSGANVLTF; CDR3 DNA: TGTGCCAGCAGCCGGGGGTTTACCCTCTCTGGGGCCAACGTCCTGACTTTC
J gene: TRBJ1-6; clone size: .; V gene: TRBV15; D gene: .; CDR3 protein: CATSRDSANSPLHF; CDR3 DNA: TGTGCCACCAGCAGAGATAGTGCGAATTCACCCCTCCACTTT
J gene: TRBJ2-5; clone size: .; V gene: TRBV9; D gene: .; CDR3 protein: CASSPPSPGEQYF; CDR3 DNA: TGTGCCAGCAGCCCCCCCAGTCCGGGGGAGCAGTACTTC
J gene: TRBJ2-1; clone size: .; V gene: TRBV11-2; D gene: TRBD1; CDR3 protein: CASSTIEGALGEQFF; CDR3 DNA: TGTGCCAGCAGCACCATAGAGGGGGCGCTTGGTGAGCAGTTCTTC
J gene: TRBJ1-1; clone size: .; V gene: TRBV18; D gene: .; CDR3 protein: CASSPRSGNTEAFF; CDR3 DNA: TGTGCCAGCTCACCACGATCGGGGAACACTGAAGCTTTCTTT
J gene: TRBJ2-2; clone size: .; V gene: TRBV9; D gene: TRBD1; CDR3 protein: CASSGPTGVITGELFF; CDR3 DNA: TGTGCCAGCAGCGGCCCCACAGGGGTAATCACCGGGGAGCTGTTTTTT
J gene: TRBJ1-1; clone size: .; V gene: TRBV5-6; D gene: TRBD1; CDR3 protein: CASSLGQGKTEAFF; CDR3 DNA: TGTGCCAGCAGCTTGGGACAGGGGAAAACTGAAGCTTTCTTT
J gene: TRBJ1-6; clone size: .; V gene: TRBV7-2; D gene: .; CDR3 protein: CASSLVLGGYNSPLHF; CDR3 DNA: TGTGCCAGCAGCTTAGTTTTAGGGGGTTATAATTCACCCCTCCACTTT
J gene: TRBJ2-7; clone size: .; V gene: TRBV5-6; D gene: .; CDR3 protein: CASSSGSYEQYF; CDR3 DNA: TGTGCCAGCAGCTCAGGGTCCTACGAGCAGTACTTC
J gene: TRBJ2-7; clone size: .; V gene: TRBV6-1; D gene: TRBD2; CDR3 protein: CASSEIAGYSYEQYF; CDR3 DNA: TGTGCCAGCAGTGAAATAGCGGGTTACTCCTACGAGCAGTACTTC
J gene: TRBJ1-1; clone size: .; V gene: TRBV6-6; D gene: .; CDR3 protein: CASSHGQNPEAFF; CDR3 DNA: TGTGCCAGCAGTCATGGACAGAACCCTGAAGCTTTCTTT
J gene: TRBJ2-3; clone size: few; V gene: TRBV2; D gene: TRBD2; CDR3 protein: CASSAASGGKPDTQYF; CDR3 DNA: TGTGCCAGCAGCGCCGCTAGCGGGGGGAAACCAGATACGCAGTATTTT
J gene: TRBJ1-6; clone size: .; V gene: TRBV6-4; D gene: .; CDR3 protein: CASSEAGWGSPLHF; CDR3 DNA: TGTGCCAGCAGTGAGGCAGGGTGGGGTTCACCCCTCCACTTT
J gene: TRBJ2-3; clone size: .; V gene: TRBV7-9; D gene: TRBD2; CDR3 protein: CASSFSGGTDTQYF; CDR3 DNA: TGTGCCAGCAGCTTTAGCGGGGGCACAGATACGCAGTATTTT
J gene: TRBJ2-5; clone size: .; V gene: TRBV29-1; D gene: TRBD1; CDR3 protein: CSLRDSETQYF; CDR3 DNA: TGCAGCCTCCGGGACAGCGAGACCCAGTACTTC
J gene: TRBJ2-2; clone size: few; V gene: TRBV14; D gene: .; CDR3 protein: CASSQNTYTGELFF; CDR3 DNA: TGTGCCAGCAGCCAGAATACTTACACCGGGGAGCTGTTTTTT
J gene: TRBJ2-7; clone size: .; V gene: TRBV9; D gene: TRBD2; CDR3 protein: CASSGGLAGRDEQYF; CDR3 DNA: TGTGCCAGCAGCGGCGGACTAGCGGGGAGAGACGAGCAGTACTTC
J gene: TRBJ2-2; clone size: .; V gene: TRBV5-4; D gene: .; CDR3 protein: CASSFGGKTTGELFF; CDR3 DNA: TGTGCCAGCAGCTTTGGCGGGAAAACCACCGGGGAGCTGTTTTTT
J gene: TRBJ2-2; clone size: .; V gene: TRBV5-4; D gene: .; CDR3 protein: CASSFERTGELFF; CDR3 DNA: TGTGCCAGCAGCTTTGAGAGGACCGGGGAGCTGTTTTTT
J gene: TRBJ2-1; clone size: once; V gene: TRBV2; D gene: TRBD2; CDR3 protein: CASKPLAGGGRQFF; CDR3 DNA: TGTGCCAGCAAGCCGCTAGCGGGGGGTGGTAGGCAGTTCTTC
J gene: TRBJ1-2; clone size: .; V gene: TRBV7-9; D gene: .; CDR3 protein: CASSLGLPYGYTF; CDR3 DNA: TGTGCCAGCAGCTTAGGACTGCCCTATGGCTACACCTTC
J gene: TRBJ2-1; clone size: once; V gene: TRBV5-1; D gene: .; CDR3 protein: CASSLEASRGHEQFF; CDR3 DNA: TGCGCCAGCAGCTTGGAGGCTAGTAGAGGCCATGAGCAGTTCTTC
J gene: TRBJ1-4; clone size: .; V gene: TRBV4-1; D gene: .; CDR3 protein: CASSPGQNNEKLFF; CDR3 DNA: TGCGCCAGCAGCCCTGGACAGAATAATGAAAAATTGTTTTTT
J gene: TRBJ1-3; clone size: .; V gene: TRBV9; D gene: TRBD1; CDR3 protein: CASSFQGGTGNTIYF; CDR3 DNA: TGTGCCAGCAGTTTCCAGGGGGGTACTGGAAACACCATATATTTT
J gene: TRBJ1-6; clone size: .; V gene: TRBV6-1; D gene: .; CDR3 protein: CATLRDTNSPLHF; CDR3 DNA: TGTGCCACGTTACGGGACACTAATTCACCCCTCCACTTT
J gene: TRBJ1-2; clone size: .; V gene: TRBV9; D gene: .; CDR3 protein: CASSVGGYIYTF; CDR3 DNA: TGTGCCAGCAGCGTGGGAGGTTACATCTACACCTTC
J gene: TRBJ1-6; clone size: once; V gene: TRBV6-5; D gene: .; CDR3 protein: CASSGGFRSPLHF; CDR3 DNA: TGTGCCAGCAGTGGGGGGTTTCGGTCACCCCTCCACTTT
J gene: TRBJ1-1; clone size: .; V gene: TRBV4-2; D gene: .; CDR3 protein: CASSQPGLTEAFF; CDR3 DNA: TGTGCCAGCAGCCAACCAGGGCTCACTGAAGCTTTCTTT
J gene: TRBJ1-2; clone size: .; V gene: TRBV19; D gene: .; CDR3 protein: CASGGYEGYTF; CDR3 DNA: TGTGCCAGCGGGGGTTACGAAGGCTACACCTTC
J gene: TRBJ2-3; clone size: once; V gene: TRBV6-5; D gene: TRBD2; CDR3 protein: CASSFGIAGGADTQYF; CDR3 DNA: TGTGCCAGCAGTTTTGGGATAGCGGGGGGGGCAGATACGCAGTATTTT
J gene: TRBJ1-3; clone size: .; V gene: TRBV30; D gene: .; CDR3 protein: CAWSGSGVNTIYF; CDR3 DNA: TGTGCCTGGAGTGGGTCCGGGGTAAACACCATATATTTT
J gene: TRBJ2-7; clone size: .; V gene: TRBV5-6; D gene: TRBD2; CDR3 protein: CASSLVTGGEQYF; CDR3 DNA: TGTGCCAGCAGCTTGGTAACGGGGGGCGAGCAGTACTTC
J gene: TRBJ2-7; clone size: .; V gene: TRBV28; D gene: TRBD1; CDR3 protein: CASSVSGQGVLYEQYF; CDR3 DNA: TGTGCCAGCAGCGTATCTGGACAGGGAGTTCTATACGAGCAGTACTTC
J gene: TRBJ1-4; clone size: few; V gene: TRBV7-9; D gene: .; CDR3 protein: CASSLLRTRDEKLFF; CDR3 DNA: TGTGCCAGCAGCTTGCTGCGGACAAGGGATGAAAAACTGTTTTTT
J gene: TRBJ1-1; clone size: once; V gene: TRBV19; D gene: .; CDR3 protein: CASSMEGKGNTEAFF; CDR3 DNA: TGTGCCAGTAGTATGGAGGGTAAGGGGAACACTGAAGCTTTCTTT